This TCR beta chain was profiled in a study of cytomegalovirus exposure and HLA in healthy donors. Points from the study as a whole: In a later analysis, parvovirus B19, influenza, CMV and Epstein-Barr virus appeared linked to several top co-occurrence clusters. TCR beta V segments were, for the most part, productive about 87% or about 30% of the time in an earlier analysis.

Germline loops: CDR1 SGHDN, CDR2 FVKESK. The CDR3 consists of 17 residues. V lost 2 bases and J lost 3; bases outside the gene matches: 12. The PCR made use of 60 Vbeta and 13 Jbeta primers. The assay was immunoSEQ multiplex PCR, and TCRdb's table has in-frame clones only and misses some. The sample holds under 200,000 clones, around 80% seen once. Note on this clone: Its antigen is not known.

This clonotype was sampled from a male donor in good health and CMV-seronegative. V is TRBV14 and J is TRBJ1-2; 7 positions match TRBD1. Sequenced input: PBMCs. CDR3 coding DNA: TGTGCCAGCAGCCAACCGGGACAGCAGGGAATCTACTATGGCTACACCTTC. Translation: CASSQPGQQGIYYGYTF.